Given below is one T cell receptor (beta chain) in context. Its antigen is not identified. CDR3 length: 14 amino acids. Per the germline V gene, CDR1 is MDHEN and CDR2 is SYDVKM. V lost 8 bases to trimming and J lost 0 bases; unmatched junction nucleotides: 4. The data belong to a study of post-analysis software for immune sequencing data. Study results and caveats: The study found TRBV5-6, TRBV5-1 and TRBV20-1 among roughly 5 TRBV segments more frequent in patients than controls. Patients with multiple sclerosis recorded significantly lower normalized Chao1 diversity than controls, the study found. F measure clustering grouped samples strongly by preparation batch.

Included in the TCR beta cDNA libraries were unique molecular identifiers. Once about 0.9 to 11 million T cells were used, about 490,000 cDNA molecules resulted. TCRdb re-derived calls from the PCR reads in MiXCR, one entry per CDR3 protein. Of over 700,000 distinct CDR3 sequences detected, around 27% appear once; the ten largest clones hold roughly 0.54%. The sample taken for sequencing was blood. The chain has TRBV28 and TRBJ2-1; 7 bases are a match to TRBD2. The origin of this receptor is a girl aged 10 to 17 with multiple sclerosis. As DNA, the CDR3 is TGTGCCAGCGTTGGCGGGAGCTCCTACAATGAGCAGTTCTTC. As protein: CASVGGSSYNEQFF.